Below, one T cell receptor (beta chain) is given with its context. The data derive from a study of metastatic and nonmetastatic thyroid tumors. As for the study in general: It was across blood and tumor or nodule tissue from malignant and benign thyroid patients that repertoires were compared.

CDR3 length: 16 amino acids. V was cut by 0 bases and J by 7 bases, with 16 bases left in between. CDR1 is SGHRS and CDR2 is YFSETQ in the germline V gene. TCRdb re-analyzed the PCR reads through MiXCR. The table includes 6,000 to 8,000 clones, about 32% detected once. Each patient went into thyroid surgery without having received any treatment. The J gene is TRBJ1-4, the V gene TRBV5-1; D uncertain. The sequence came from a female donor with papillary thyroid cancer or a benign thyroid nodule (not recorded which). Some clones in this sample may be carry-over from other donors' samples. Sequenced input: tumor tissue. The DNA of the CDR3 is TGCGCCAGCAGCTTGGAGGGTGGAGTCGGATTTGAAAAACTGTTTTTT. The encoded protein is CASSLEGGVGFEKLFF.